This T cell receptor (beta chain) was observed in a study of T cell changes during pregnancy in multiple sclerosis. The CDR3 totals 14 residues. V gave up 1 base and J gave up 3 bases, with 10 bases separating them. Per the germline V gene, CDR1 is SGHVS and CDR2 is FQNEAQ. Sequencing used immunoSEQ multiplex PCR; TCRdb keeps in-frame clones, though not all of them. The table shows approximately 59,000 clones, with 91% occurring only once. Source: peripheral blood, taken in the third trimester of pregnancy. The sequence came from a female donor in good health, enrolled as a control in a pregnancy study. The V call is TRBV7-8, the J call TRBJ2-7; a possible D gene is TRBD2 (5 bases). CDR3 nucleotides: TGTGCCAGCAGCTTAGAAGTACTAGGCTACGAGCAGTACTTC. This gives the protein CASSLEVLGYEQYF. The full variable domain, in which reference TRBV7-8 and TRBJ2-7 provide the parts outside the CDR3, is GAGVSQSPRYKVAKRGQDVALRCDPISGHVSLFWYQQALGQGPEFLTYFQNEAQLDKSGLPSDRFFAERPEGSVSTLKIQRTQQEDSAVYLCASSLEVLGYEQYFGPGTRLTVT.